A single sample is the source of the 17 T cell receptor beta chains below, sequenced in a study of CD8 T cells in ankylosing spondylitis. Via MiXCR, TCRdb re-called the 5' RACE reads, giving one row per CDR3 protein. The data hold fewer than 200,000 distinct CDR3 sequences, with roughly 10% observed a single time. The sequencing sample was made of blood, either unsorted or a sorted T cell fraction (not recorded which). The receptors come from a female donor with ankylosing spondylitis or in good health (not recorded which).

The chain links TRBV12-3 or TRBV12-4 to TRBJ2-1; 14 nucleotides match TRBD2. The CDR3 sequence is 16 residues long. The J segment lost 9 bases and the V segment lost 4 bases, leaving 8 bases of the junction unmatched. CDR3: CASSSNRLAGGFEQFF. DNA of the CDR3: TGTGCCAGCAGTTCAAACCGACTAGCGGGAGGGTTTGAGCAGTTCTTC.

This chain joins TRBV30 and TRBJ2-1; 9 positions match TRBD2. Germline lookup yields CDR1 GTSNPN and CDR2 SVGIG (reference sequence). CDR3 length: 13 residues. Losses at the gene ends were 1 base for V and 8 bases for J; bases not matched to a gene: 3. CDR3 loop: CAWSAGGGDEQFF. DNA of the CDR3: TGTGCCTGGAGTGCCGGCGGGGGGGATGAGCAGTTCTTC.

The table lists this clonotype with many counts. This chain links TRBV27 with TRBJ2-7, with 8 bases aligning to TRBD2. V was pared by 5 bases and J by 1 base, with 4 bases of the junction left unmatched. CDR1 and CDR2 from the germline V gene are MNHEY and SMNVEV (reference sequence). This CDR3 is built from 14 residues. This chain's CDR3 is CASSPIAGSYEQYF. CDR3 sequence (DNA): TGTGCCAGCAGTCCTATAGCGGGATCCTACGAGCAGTACTTC.

CDR3 sequence: CASSGPGGETQYF. Written as DNA, the CDR3 is TGTGCCAGCAGCGGGCCGGGGGGGGAGACCCAGTACTTC. The rearrangement links TRBV7-9 to TRBJ2-5; 8 bases are a match to TRBD2. CDR3 length: 13 amino acids. The V gene's germline CDR1 is SEHNR and CDR2 FQNEAQ (reference sequence). With 5 bases clipped from V and 5 bases from J, the junction kept 4 bases outside the gene matches. The full variable domain, in which reference TRBV7-9 and TRBJ2-5 provide the parts outside the CDR3, is DTGVSQNPRHKITKRGQNVTFRCDPISEHNRLYWYRQTLGQGPEFLTYFQNEAQLEKSRLLSDRFSAERPKGSFSTLEIQRTEQGDSAMYLCASSGPGGETQYFGPGTRLLVL.

This clonotype was observed a handful of times. The rearrangement joins TRBV2 to TRBJ1-1; D uncertain. Germline V gene lookup returns CDR1 SNHLY and CDR2 FYNNEI. The V end lost 1 base, the J end lost 1 base, and 7 bases lay between the germline ends. The CDR3 is 14 amino acids. CDR3 residues: CASSEEGRNTEAFF. CDR3 nucleotide sequence: TGTGCCAGCAGTGAAGAGGGTAGGAACACTGAAGCTTTCTTT.

V and J are TRBV28 and TRBJ2-5; 7 bases map to TRBD2. The CDR3 is 14 amino acids. Germline V CDR1 and CDR2: MDHEN, SYDVKM. With 5 bases clipped from V and 0 bases from J, the junction kept 3 bases outside the gene matches. The CDR3 bases are TGTGCCAGCAGTCGACTAGCCTACCAAGAGACCCAGTACTTC. This gives the protein CASSRLAYQETQYF.

This clonotype showed up many times. The chain couples TRBV12-3 or TRBV12-4 to TRBJ2-7; maybe TRBD2 (5 bases). The CDR3 runs to 12 residues. V was pared by 6 bases and J by 4 bases, with 10 bases between. Written as DNA, the CDR3 is TGTGCCAGCAGCTCGGGAATTTACGAGCAGTACTTC. It encodes CASSSGIYEQYF.

The table lists this clonotype with a few counts. V is TRBV6-1 and J is TRBJ1-1; D perhaps matches TRBD1 (5 bases). With 5 bases removed from V and 4 bases from J, the gap between germline ends came to 8 bases. The CDR3 length is 12 residues. The germline V gene encodes CDR1 MNHNS and CDR2 SASEGT. The CDR3 DNA is TGTGCCAGCAGTTCCGGGGCCACTGAAGCTTTCTTT. It translates to CASSSGATEAFF.

The CDR3 bases are TGTGCCAGTATCCAACCGGGACAGATCTACGAGCAGTACTTC. This gives the protein CASIQPGQIYEQYF. V usage is TRBV28 and J usage is TRBJ2-7; TRBD1 aligns across 7 bases. V gave up 9 bases and J gave up 3 bases; unmatched junction bases: 11. From germline, CDR1 is MDHEN and CDR2 SYDVKM. The CDR3 length is 14 residues.

This clonotype was seen a handful of times. This chain joins TRBV5-6 and TRBJ2-2; unclear D gene. The CDR3 is made up of 13 amino acids. Per germline, CDR1 SGHDT and CDR2 YYEEEE. Between the trimmed V and J ends, which lost 9 bases and 0 bases, there was a span of 9 bases. CDR3 loop: CATEAANTGELFF. Written as DNA, the CDR3 is TGTGCCACCGAGGCGGCGAACACCGGGGAGCTGTTTTTT. The whole variable domain, filled in from reference TRBV5-6 and TRBJ2-2, reads DAGVTQSPTHLIKTRGQQVTLRCSPKSGHDTVSWYQQALGQGPQFIFQYYEEEERQRGNFPDRFSGHQFPNYSSELNVNALLLGDSALYLCATEAANTGELFFGEGSRLTVL.

This clonotype was detected many times. This rearrangement joins TRBV11-2 to TRBJ2-3; 10 nucleotides align to TRBD2. The CDR3 length is 15 residues. Per germline, CDR1 SGHAT and CDR2 FQNNGV. The ends lost 0 bases at V and 6 bases at J; junction bases unmatched: 3. The CDR3 DNA reads as TGTGCCAGCAGCTTAGATCCTAGCGGGAGTGATACGCAGTATTTT. It translates to CASSLDPSGSDTQYF.

This chain connects TRBV7-2 to TRBJ1-1, with D uncertain. CDR1 is SGHTA, CDR2 FQGNSA, per germline. The ends were cut back, 5 bases at V and 3 bases at J, with 10 bases in the middle. This CDR3 is 13 amino acids long. The CDR3 is CASSRRPDTEAFF. The CDR3 nucleotides read TGTGCCAGCAGCCGCCGACCGGACACTGAAGCTTTCTTT.

At least ten counts were recorded for this clonotype. The J gene is TRBJ2-3, the V gene TRBV4-3, with 8 bases that match TRBD2. The length of the CDR3 is 17 residues. Germline assignment: CDR1 LGHNA and CDR2 YSLEER. V lost 3 bases and J lost 3; bases outside the gene matches: 11. This CDR3 reads CASSHSEAGAATDTQYF. CDR3 DNA sequence: TGCGCCAGCAGCCATTCCGAAGCGGGAGCGGCGACAGATACGCAGTATTTT.

The sample holds many counts of this clonotype. The chain employs TRBV12-3 or TRBV12-4 and TRBJ2-3; D is unresolved. The CDR3 is made up of 14 amino acids. Between the trimmed V and J ends, which lost 2 bases and 2 bases, there was a span of 8 bases. The CDR3 DNA reads TGTGCCAGCAGTTTATACCACCCCACAGATACGCAGTATTTT. Its translation: CASSLYHPTDTQYF.

V gene TRBV27 combines with J gene TRBJ2-1; D possibly corresponds to TRBD1 (6 bases). Germline CDR1 is MNHEY and CDR2 is SMNVEV (reference sequence). V was clipped by 5 bases and J by 13 bases, with 18 bases between them. The CDR3 spans 13 residues. CDR3: CASSPLQQGRQFF. In DNA form, the CDR3 reads TGTGCCAGCAGTCCCCTCCAACAGGGACGCCAGTTCTTC.

The sample holds a few counts of this clonotype. V and J are TRBV21-1 and TRBJ2-7; the table's D call TRBD2 went unverified against the DNA. TRBV21-1 is marked as a pseudogene. The CDR3 has 13 amino acids. The CDR3: CASESEGPYEQYF. In DNA form, the CDR3 reads TGTGCCAGCGAGTCAGAGGGTCCCTACGAGCAGTACTTC.

This clonotype was observed a few times. V is TRBV9 and J is TRBJ1-6; TRBD1 aligns across 9 bases. The V segment lost 3 bases and the J segment 8 bases; nucleotides outside the gene matches: 9. Looked up from germline, CDR1 is SGDLS and CDR2 is YYNGEE. The CDR3 has 16 amino acids. The CDR3 spells CASSGGQGSVYSPLHF. CDR3 in DNA: TGTGCCAGCAGCGGCGGACAGGGGTCCGTTTATTCACCCCTCCACTTT.